This TCR beta chain was recorded in a study of cytomegalovirus exposure and HLA in healthy donors. General study findings and limits: The listing of 150 or so TCR beta chains classed them as cytomegalovirus-associated.

Details on this clone: Antigen unknown.

The V end was cut by 4 bases, the J end by 2 bases, with 18 bases between. Germline V CDR1 and CDR2: SGHTA, FQGNSA. This CDR3 is 16 amino acids long. PCR primers comprised 60 Vbeta and 13 Jbeta primers. Measured with immunoSEQ multiplex PCR; TCRdb has only the in-frame clones, and not every one. The sample consists of about 140,000 clones, 75% to 90% of them appearing once. The receptor comes from a man aged 35-49 years in good health and CMV-seronegative. The rearrangement uses TRBV7-2 and TRBJ2-7, with TRBD1 as a possible D gene (6 bases). Material for sequencing was PBMCs. This chain's CDR3 is CASSWASGTRAYEQYF. The CDR3 DNA sequence: TGTGCCAGCAGCTGGGCCTCCGGGACACGAGCCTACGAGCAGTACTTC.